Listed below are T cell receptor beta chains from one sample, sequenced in a study of monozygotic twins with inflammatory bowel disease. No DNA is given; TCRdb re-called the 5' RACE reads and lists each CDR3 protein once. The sample table includes 400,000 to 500,000 distinct CDR3 sequences. Sequencing input: blood. The receptors originated from a human donor with ulcerative colitis or Crohn's disease, or a healthy co-twin of an affected twin (not recorded which). Both conserved end residues are part of each CDR3.

>TRBV5-1|TRBJ2-7
CASSPPSGDEQYF
>TRBV7-9|TRBJ1-4
CASSRDYSGEKLFF
>TRBV3-1|TRBJ2-1
CASSQVAGGYNEQFF
>TRBV3-1|TRBJ2-5
CASSQGTGAVQETQYF
>TRBV20-1|TRBJ2-3
CSAGGSGGSTDTQYF
>TRBV19|TRBJ2-1
CASSINVNEQFF
>TRBV9|TRBJ2-5
CASSVVAGSQETQYF
>TRBV7-9|TRBJ1-1
CASSAIWGTTEAFF
>TRBV20-1|TRBJ1-3
CSASSREGHTIYF
>TRBV5-1|TRBJ2-7
CASSPGTLYEQYF
>TRBV4-3|TRBJ2-1
CASSQGISASYNEQFF
>TRBV20-1|TRBJ2-5
CSARRSSGALRAQYF
>TRBV7-9|TRBJ1-1
CASSPRGVNTEAFF
>TRBV27|TRBJ2-1
CASSLSPGGPYNEQFF
>TRBV24-1|TRBJ2-1
CATSDTSKAVSSYNEQFF
>TRBV19|TRBJ2-2
CASSIASGELFF
>TRBV20-1|TRBJ1-1
CSASRRVTEAFF
>TRBV9|TRBJ2-3
CASNRGQNTDTQYF
>TRBV13|TRBJ2-3
CASSLVWTSGRAIADTQYF
>TRBV5-1|TRBJ2-1
CASSLGLRDYNEQFF
>TRBV12-3/TRBV12-4|TRBJ2-3
CASSLSGSSSTDTQYF
>TRBV10-3|TRBJ2-7
CAISLDKHSYEQYF
>TRBV25-1|TRBJ2-6
CASSEFGNLGANVLTF
>TRBV12-3/TRBV12-4|TRBJ2-2
CASRQAPMNTGELFF
>TRBV11-2|TRBJ1-1
CASSSSDRGGTEAFF
>TRBV7-2|TRBJ2-1
CASSLIAGPLIEQFF
>TRBV10-3|TRBJ2-7
CAISDPGGEQYF
>TRBV7-2|TRBJ1-1
CASSSDRWDTEAFF
>TRBV18|TRBJ2-7
CASSPPAGGGVEQYF
>TRBV20-1|TRBJ2-7
CSARAGTGVWEQYF
>TRBV6-4|TRBJ1-5
CASWTGESNQPQHF
>TRBV19|TRBJ2-1
CASSIGAAASYNEQFF
>TRBV20-1|TRBJ2-7
CSARVGPSSYEQYF
>TRBV7-2|TRBJ1-4
CASSLDAGGEKLFF
>TRBV6-6|TRBJ2-5
CASSPDRRETQYF
>TRBV4-2|TRBJ1-4
CASSLWIGTTNEKLFF
>TRBV12-3/TRBV12-4|TRBJ2-7
CASRKTAAGEQYF
>TRBV7-3|TRBJ2-2
CASSPLPSGRSGELFF
>TRBV4-1|TRBJ2-7
CASSQLGTGPPYEQYF
>TRBV7-9|TRBJ2-7
CASSLGEFRGIYYEQYF
>TRBV5-1|TRBJ2-5
CASSLFTSGGQETQYF
>TRBV12-3/TRBV12-4|TRBJ2-1
CASSSSVQRSYNEQFF
>TRBV12-3/TRBV12-4|TRBJ2-3
CASSLGLSSDTQYF
>TRBV9|TRBJ2-1
CASSVAASRGDEQFF
>TRBV27|TRBJ2-6
CASGWGSVLTF
>TRBV21-1|TRBJ2-7
CASSKEGETYEQYF
>TRBV5-1|TRBJ2-2
CASSLSPVSGRANTGELFF
>TRBV7-9|TRBJ1-1
CASNSVGNLDTEAFF
>TRBV6-5|TRBJ2-2
CASSRSGPGELFF
>TRBV7-2|TRBJ1-1
CASSSSSGHGVTEAFF
>TRBV20-1|TRBJ1-1
CSARDSRGAQNTEAFF
>TRBV18|TRBJ2-1
CACSPRTHSSYNEQFF
>TRBV9|TRBJ2-1
CASHPTGGTFGSYNEQFF
>TRBV5-5|TRBJ1-1
CASSKGQGPMGAFF